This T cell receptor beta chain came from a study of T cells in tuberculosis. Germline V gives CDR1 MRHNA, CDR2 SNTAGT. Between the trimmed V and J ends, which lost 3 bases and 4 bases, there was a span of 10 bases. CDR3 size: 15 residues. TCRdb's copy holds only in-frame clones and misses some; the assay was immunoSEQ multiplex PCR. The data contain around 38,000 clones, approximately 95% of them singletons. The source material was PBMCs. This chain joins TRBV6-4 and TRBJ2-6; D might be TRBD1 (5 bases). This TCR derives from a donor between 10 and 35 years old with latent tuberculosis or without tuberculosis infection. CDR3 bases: TGTGCCAGCAGTGAAGGGGTCACAGGGGCCAACGTCCTGACTTTC. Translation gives CASSEGVTGANVLTF.